A single sample gave rise to the 7 T cell receptor beta chains below, sequenced in a study of T cell responses to AZD1222 COVID-19 vaccine. Generated by immunoSEQ multiplex PCR, the TCRdb table keeps only in-frame clones and is missing some. The top ten hold around 1.8% of the sample, which has about 210,000 clones, about 95% seen once. The sample here was peripheral blood, taken 28 days after the second dose of the MenACWY control vaccine. The receptors here all came from an adult who received the MenACWY meningococcal vaccine as a control.

The chain carries TRBV6-1 and TRBJ2-7; 7 bases line up with TRBD2. Trimming cost V 2 bases and J 6 bases; bases outside gene matches: 13. Germline lookup yields CDR1 MNHNS and CDR2 SASEGT. The CDR3 totals 16 residues. The CDR3 region has the DNA TGTGCCAGCAGTGAACAATCCAGACTAGCTTCCCGCGAGCAGTACTTC. Protein: CASSEQSRLASREQYF.

The gene calls are TRBV12-3 or TRBV12-4 and TRBJ1-5; D is perhaps TRBD1 (5 bases). The CDR3 spans 12 residues. Trimming took off 6 bases at V and 5 bases at J, with 8 bases between the two ends. The CDR3 reads CASSTTDQPQHF. In DNA form, the CDR3 reads TGTGCCAGCAGCACGACAGATCAGCCCCAGCATTTT.

The chain employs TRBV7-9 and TRBJ1-4; D is perhaps TRBD1 (5 bases). Between the trimmed V and J ends, which lost 5 bases and 8 bases, there was a span of 21 bases. CDR3 length: 16 residues. Germline values: CDR1 SEHNR, CDR2 FQNEAQ (reference sequence). CDR3 region: CASSAGGGAGYEKLFF. CDR3 nucleotide sequence: TGTGCCAGCAGCGCTGGCGGTGGGGCGGGCTACGAAAAACTGTTTTTT.

This rearrangement joins TRBV5-1 to TRBJ2-3, with TRBD1 matching over 8 bases. V shed 5 bases, J shed 2 bases, and the junction held 7 bases outside the gene matches. The germline gives CDR1 SGHRS, CDR2 YFSETQ. The CDR3 is made up of 15 amino acids. The DNA of the CDR3 is TGCGCCAGCAGGGACAGGGCTGCTGTCACAGATACGCAGTATTTT. Its protein product is CASRDRAAVTDTQYF.

V is TRBV11-3 and J is TRBJ2-5; perhaps TRBD1 as D (5 bases). The CDR3 is 14 residues long. Germline V CDR1 and CDR2: SGHNT, YENEEA. V was clipped by 1 base and J by 1 base, with 7 bases between them. As DNA, the CDR3 is TGTGCCAGCAGCTTAGGGGGCAGCCAAGAGACCCAGTACTTC. As protein: CASSLGGSQETQYF.

The chain has TRBV25-1 and TRBJ1-2; 10 bases align to TRBD1. Germline V gene data show CDR1 as MGHDK and CDR2 as SYGVNS. The CDR3 runs to 13 residues. The V segment lost 1 base and the J segment 12 bases; nucleotides outside the gene matches: 5. The CDR3 DNA is TGTGCCAGCAGTGAATGGGGGACAGGGGTTCACACCTTC. Amino acid sequence: CASSEWGTGVHTF.

V and J are TRBV5-4 and TRBJ1-6, with 7 bases matching TRBD1. The CDR3 length is 15 residues. V lost 4 bases and J lost 6; bases outside the gene matches: 7. The germline V gene encodes CDR1 SGHNT and CDR2 YYREEE (reference sequence). The CDR3 coding sequence is TGTGCCAGCAGCCCAGGGACAGAAATTAATTCACCCCTCCACTTT. Its protein product is CASSPGTEINSPLHF.